The subject of this entry is one T cell receptor (beta chain). As yet, its antigen is unknown. The CDR3 loop spans 16 amino acids. The germline CDR1 and CDR2 sequences are LNHDA and SQIVND (reference sequence). V lost 8 bases to trimming and J lost 0 bases; unmatched junction nucleotides: 10. Measured with immunoSEQ multiplex PCR; TCRdb has only the in-frame clones, and not every one. The data hold under 85,000 clones, with approximately 74% observed a single time. The data were obtained in a study of vaccination effects on CD4 cells after COVID-19. Background on the study: Two-dose vaccination with either BNT162b2 or mRNA-1273 was given to the participants.

Viral peptide pools were used in the ViraFEST assay to expand antigen-specific CD4+ T cells, and sequencing came afterward. The authors isolated CD4+ T cells after around 10 days of culture. Fresh IL-2-containing medium replaced half the medium on days 3 and 7. Regarding the study as a whole: The study found that only 1 of 255 vaccine-induced clones from healthy vaccinees cross-reacted with common cold coronaviruses.

This receptor was obtained from a human donor who received a COVID-19 vaccine. This chain connects TRBV19 to TRBJ1-3, with TRBD1 identical over 7 bases. The sequences come from CD4+ T cells from PBMCs cultured with HCoV-229E spike peptides, collected before COVID-19 vaccination. The CDR3 coding sequence is TGTGCCAGTCATGCAGGGGGTATCCACTCTGGAAACACCATATATTTT. Translated: CASHAGGIHSGNTIYF.